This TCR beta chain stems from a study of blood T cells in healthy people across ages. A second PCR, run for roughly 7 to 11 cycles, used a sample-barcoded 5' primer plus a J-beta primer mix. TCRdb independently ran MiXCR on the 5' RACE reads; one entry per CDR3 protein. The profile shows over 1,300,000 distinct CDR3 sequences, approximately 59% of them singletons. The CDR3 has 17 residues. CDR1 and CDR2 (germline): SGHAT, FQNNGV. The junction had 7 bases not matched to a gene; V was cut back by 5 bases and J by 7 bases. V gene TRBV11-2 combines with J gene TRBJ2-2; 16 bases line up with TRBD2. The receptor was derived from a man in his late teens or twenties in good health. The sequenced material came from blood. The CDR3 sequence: CASSPGTSGGAIGELFF. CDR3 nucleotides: TGTGCCAGCAGCCCAGGGACTAGCGGGGGGGCAATCGGGGAGCTGTTTTTT.